Listed below are T cell receptor beta chains from one sample, sequenced in a study of blood T cells in healthy people across ages. TCRdb itself ran the 5' RACE reads through MiXCR, one entry per CDR3 protein. This table holds around 620,000 distinct CDR3 sequences, about 26% found once. Sequenced material: blood. The receptors shown here come from a woman in her 70s in good health. Each CDR3 is given with its conserved first and last residue. The order of the fields is J gene, D gene, V gene, clone size, CDR3 DNA, CDR3 protein. The D gene is left open where the match is weak. Only some rows state a clone size, as once, few, many or a class for expanded clones.

J gene: TRBJ2-7; D gene: -; V gene: TRBV23-1; clone size: -; CDR3 DNA: TGCGCCAGCAGTCAATTAAGACTTGGAGATTGCGAGCAGTACTTC; CDR3 protein: CASSQLRLGDCEQYF
J gene: TRBJ2-7; D gene: -; V gene: TRBV12-3/TRBV12-4; clone size: few; CDR3 DNA: TGTGCCAGCAGCCATACCAACTACGAGCAGTACTTC; CDR3 protein: CASSHTNYEQYF
J gene: TRBJ2-1; D gene: TRBD2; V gene: TRBV7-3; clone size: few; CDR3 DNA: TGTGCCAGCAGCCGACTAGCGGGACACAATGAGCAGTTCTTC; CDR3 protein: CASSRLAGHNEQFF
J gene: TRBJ2-7; D gene: -; V gene: TRBV10-3; clone size: few; CDR3 DNA: TGTGCCATCAGCGGGACGGATAACTCCTACGAGCAGTACTTC; CDR3 protein: CAISGTDNSYEQYF
J gene: TRBJ2-5; D gene: -; V gene: TRBV6-2/TRBV6-3; clone size: -; CDR3 DNA: TGTGCCAGCAACCGCGGGCAAGAGACCCAGTACTTC; CDR3 protein: CASNRGQETQYF
J gene: TRBJ1-4; D gene: -; V gene: TRBV13; clone size: few; CDR3 DNA: TGTGCCAGCAGCGGGGGTAGAACGAATGAAAAACTGTTTTTT; CDR3 protein: CASSGGRTNEKLFF
J gene: TRBJ2-5; D gene: -; V gene: TRBV7-7; clone size: -; CDR3 DNA: TGTGCCAGCAGCTTGGGGCTACCACAAGAGACCCAGTACTTC; CDR3 protein: CASSLGLPQETQYF
J gene: TRBJ2-1; D gene: TRBD2; V gene: TRBV7-9; clone size: -; CDR3 DNA: TGTGCCAGCAGCTTACGTGTAGCGGGGGGCTCCTACAATGAGCAGTTCTTC; CDR3 protein: CASSLRVAGGSYNEQFF
J gene: TRBJ1-3; D gene: -; V gene: TRBV5-1; clone size: many; CDR3 DNA: TGCGCCAGCAGCTTGGGGGGAAGCGCTTCTGGAAACACCATATATTTT; CDR3 protein: CASSLGGSASGNTIYF
J gene: TRBJ1-1; D gene: -; V gene: TRBV6-2/TRBV6-3; clone size: many; CDR3 DNA: TGTGCCAGCATAATGATCCGTTCCGGTGAAGCTTTCTTT; CDR3 protein: CASIMIRSGEAFF
J gene: TRBJ2-2; D gene: TRBD2; V gene: TRBV6-5; clone size: -; CDR3 DNA: TGTGCCAGCAGTTACCGGAGGGGGACTAGCGGCACCGGGGAGCTGTTTTTT; CDR3 protein: CASSYRRGTSGTGELFF
J gene: TRBJ1-2; D gene: -; V gene: TRBV7-2; clone size: few; CDR3 DNA: TGTGCCAGCAGCCCAGGCCCCCACTATAGCTACACCTTC; CDR3 protein: CASSPGPHYSYTF
J gene: TRBJ2-5; D gene: TRBD2; V gene: TRBV4-2; clone size: -; CDR3 DNA: TGTGCCAGCAGCCAACGGCGCGGGGGGGCCCAAGAGACCCAGTACTTC; CDR3 protein: CASSQRRGGAQETQYF
J gene: TRBJ2-5; D gene: -; V gene: TRBV7-2; clone size: -; CDR3 DNA: TGTGCCAGCAGCCCGAATAGGGAGACCCAGTACTTC; CDR3 protein: CASSPNRETQYF
J gene: TRBJ1-5; D gene: -; V gene: TRBV6-2/TRBV6-3; clone size: few; CDR3 DNA: TGTGCCAGCAGTCGTGGGCCGCCGGATCTCCAGCCCCAGCATTTT; CDR3 protein: CASSRGPPDLQPQHF
J gene: TRBJ1-1; D gene: TRBD1; V gene: TRBV5-4; clone size: few; CDR3 DNA: TGTGCCAGCAGCGCCCCCGGGACAGGGAGGTTTGCTGAAGCTTTCTTT; CDR3 protein: CASSAPGTGRFAEAFF
J gene: TRBJ2-7; D gene: TRBD1; V gene: TRBV9; clone size: -; CDR3 DNA: TGTGCCAGCAGTTGGACAGGGTCTAACGAGCAGTACTTC; CDR3 protein: CASSWTGSNEQYF
J gene: TRBJ2-5; D gene: -; V gene: TRBV24-1; clone size: -; CDR3 DNA: TGTGCCACCAGTGATTTCGGGAGGGGGCCAGTCGAGACCCAGTACTTC; CDR3 protein: CATSDFGRGPVETQYF
J gene: TRBJ1-5; D gene: TRBD1; V gene: TRBV7-2; clone size: -; CDR3 DNA: TGTGCCAGCAGCCGGGACAGGGGGTCTCGTCAGCCCCAGCATTTT; CDR3 protein: CASSRDRGSRQPQHF
J gene: TRBJ2-7; D gene: TRBD1; V gene: TRBV12-3/TRBV12-4; clone size: few; CDR3 DNA: TGTGCCAGCAGTCCGGGACAGGGTGTACACGAGCAGTACTTC; CDR3 protein: CASSPGQGVHEQYF
J gene: TRBJ1-6; D gene: TRBD1; V gene: TRBV7-2; clone size: few; CDR3 DNA: TGTGCCAGCAGCTTGGACAGGGTAGACAATTCACCCCTCCACTTT; CDR3 protein: CASSLDRVDNSPLHF
J gene: TRBJ2-1; D gene: TRBD1; V gene: TRBV29-1; clone size: -; CDR3 DNA: TGCAGCGTTACACAGGGGAACAATGAGCAGTTCTTC; CDR3 protein: CSVTQGNNEQFF
J gene: TRBJ2-5; D gene: -; V gene: TRBV7-2; clone size: few; CDR3 DNA: TGTGCCAGCAGCTTAGAGCTCGGCTATCAAGAGACCCAGTACTTC; CDR3 protein: CASSLELGYQETQYF
J gene: TRBJ1-2; D gene: -; V gene: TRBV2; clone size: few; CDR3 DNA: TGTGCCAGCAAGGACCGACTAGGGGCTAACTATGGCTACACCTTC; CDR3 protein: CASKDRLGANYGYTF
J gene: TRBJ1-1; D gene: -; V gene: TRBV7-2; clone size: few; CDR3 DNA: TGTGCCAGCAGCTTTTACGCAGGGAATACTGAAGCTTTCTTT; CDR3 protein: CASSFYAGNTEAFF
J gene: TRBJ2-1; D gene: -; V gene: TRBV19; clone size: once; CDR3 DNA: TGTGCCAGTAGTATAGGTAACAATGGGCAGTTCTTC; CDR3 protein: CASSIGNNGQFF
J gene: TRBJ2-7; D gene: -; V gene: TRBV20-1; clone size: -; CDR3 DNA: TGCAGTGCTAGATCCAGGAGGAGCGAGCAGTACTTC; CDR3 protein: CSARSRRSEQYF
J gene: TRBJ2-6; D gene: TRBD1; V gene: TRBV4-3; clone size: few; CDR3 DNA: TGCGCCAGCAGCCCCGGACAGGGAGTCTCTGGGGCCAACGTCCTGACTTTC; CDR3 protein: CASSPGQGVSGANVLTF
J gene: TRBJ2-1; D gene: TRBD2; V gene: TRBV29-1; clone size: few; CDR3 DNA: TGCAGCGTTACTAGCGGGGGCCTAAGCAATGAGCAGTTCTTC; CDR3 protein: CSVTSGGLSNEQFF
J gene: TRBJ2-5; D gene: TRBD2; V gene: TRBV6-6; clone size: few; CDR3 DNA: TGTGCCAGCAGAGGGAGAGCGGGGGGTGACGAGACCCAGTACTTC; CDR3 protein: CASRGRAGGDETQYF
J gene: TRBJ1-2; D gene: -; V gene: TRBV19; clone size: -; CDR3 DNA: TGTGCCAGTATGACAGTTAACTATGGCTACACCTTC; CDR3 protein: CASMTVNYGYTF